This is a list of T cell receptor beta chains from one sample in a study of blood T cell repertoires in COVID-19. The table came from immunoSEQ multiplex PCR; TCRdb's copy has only in-frame clones and leaves some out. The table lists around 200,000 clones, under 90% of them singletons. Material: peripheral blood. The receptors originated from a man aged 25 to 40 with active or convalescent COVID-19. CDR3s include the opening cysteine and the closing phenylalanine or tryptophan. The D gene is left open where the match is weak. Size is stated for part of the rows, as once, few or many counts, or as a class when the clone is expanded.

j_gene	abundance	d_gene	v_gene	CDR3nt	CDR3aa
TRBJ1-1	few	-	TRBV9	TGTGCCAGCAGCGTAACGGGGGGTTTCGCTGAAGCTTTCTTT	CASSVTGGFAEAFF
TRBJ1-5	-	-	TRBV7-9	TGTGCCAGCAGCTCCCACATCGAATCACCCCAGCATTTT	CASSSHIESPQHF
TRBJ2-6	-	-	TRBV6-4	TGTGCCAGCATTGGGGCAACCGGGGCCAACGTCCTGACTTTC	CASIGATGANVLTF
TRBJ2-6	-	TRBD2	TRBV24-1	TGTGCCACCAGTGACTCGGGAGCGGGAGGGTTAAGCTTCTTCTCTGGGGCCAACGTCCTGACTTTC	CATSDSGAGGLSFFSGANVLTF
TRBJ1-6	-	-	TRBV9	TGTGCCAGCAGCGTAGAGGGGTCTGGCAATTCACCCCTCCACTTT	CASSVEGSGNSPLHF
TRBJ1-2	-	-	TRBV27	TGTGCCAGCAGTTTAACCGGAGCAGTGTGGAGTGGCTACACCTTC	CASSLTGAVWSGYTF
TRBJ2-3	-	TRBD2	TRBV6-4	TGTGCCAGCAGTGACGGGGGGGGCACAGATACGCAGTATTTT	CASSDGGGTDTQYF
TRBJ1-2	once	-	TRBV25-1	TGTGCCAGCAGTGAATCGGTGGGAACGGACAGTCTGTATGGCTACACCTTC	CASSESVGTDSLYGYTF
TRBJ1-2	-	TRBD1	TRBV30	TGTGCCTGGAGTAGAGACAGGGGTAACTATGGCTACACCTTC	CAWSRDRGNYGYTF
TRBJ1-5	-	TRBD1	TRBV30	TGTGCCTGGAGTGTACCTCTCTCGGCAGGGGGACAGCCCCAGCATTTT	CAWSVPLSAGGQPQHF
TRBJ2-2	-	TRBD1	TRBV15	TGTGCCACCAGCTCCGGACAGGCGAACACCGGGGAGCTGTTTTTT	CATSSGQANTGELFF
TRBJ1-5	-	-	TRBV19	TGTGCCAGTAGTATGGTGCAGGCCCAGCCCCAGCATTTT	CASSMVQAQPQHF
TRBJ1-2	-	TRBD1	TRBV2	TGTGCCAGCAGTGGAGACAGGGATGGCTACACCTTC	CASSGDRDGYTF
TRBJ2-5	-	TRBD2	TRBV11-3	TGTGCCAGCAGCACTCGACTAGCGGGAGCCCAGGAGACCCAGTACTTC	CASSTRLAGAQETQYF
TRBJ2-3	once	-	TRBV3-1/TRBV3-2	TGTGCCAGCAGCCTTTATTCACAGGGAAGGACAGATACGCAGTATTTT	CASSLYSQGRTDTQYF
TRBJ2-2	-	TRBD1	TRBV27	TGTGCCAGCAGTCCAACGTCCGGGACAGCGAACACCGGGGAGCTGTTTTTT	CASSPTSGTANTGELFF
TRBJ2-5	-	TRBD1	TRBV19	TGTGCCAGTAGTATAAGCAGGGGGCGCGAGACCCAGTACTTC	CASSISRGRETQYF
TRBJ1-5	-	-	TRBV28	TGTGCCAGCAGTTTCCTCCGTTATAGCAATCAGCCCCAGCATTTT	CASSFLRYSNQPQHF
TRBJ1-6	-	-	TRBV5-1	TGCGCCAGCAGCTTGGGACAAAATAATTCACCCCTCCACTTT	CASSLGQNNSPLHF
TRBJ1-2	-	TRBD1	TRBV4-1	TGCGCCAGCAGCCAAGAGCCGATCAAGGACAGGGCCTATGGCTACACCTTC	CASSQEPIKDRAYGYTF
TRBJ2-7	-	TRBD2	TRBV5-6	TGTGCCAGCAGCTTGGATGGGACTACGTCCCAAGAGCAGTACTTC	CASSLDGTTSQEQYF
TRBJ2-5	-	-	TRBV18	TGTGCCAGCTCACCAATGATCGGAGCCCAAGAGACCCAGTACTTC	CASSPMIGAQETQYF
TRBJ2-1	-	TRBD2	TRBV5-6	TGTGCCAGCAGGGGGAGCGGGAGGTCTGAGCAGTTCTTC	CASRGSGRSEQFF
TRBJ1-2	-	-	TRBV19	TGTGCCAGTAGTACAGCAGGGCCCTGCACCTTC	CASSTAGPCTF
TRBJ2-4	-	TRBD1	TRBV20-1	TGCAGTGCTAGTGTACAGGGGGCGCTGGGCAAAAACATTCAGTACTTC	CSASVQGALGKNIQYF